These 14 T cell receptor beta chains originate from one sample sequenced in a study of blood T cells in healthy people across ages. Alongside a J-beta primer mix, a sample-barcoded 5' primer served in a second PCR lasting roughly 7 to 12 cycles. TCRdb reanalysed the 5' RACE reads using MiXCR and keeps one entry per CDR3 protein. The data contain about 720,000 distinct CDR3 sequences, about a fifth of them singletons. Sequenced material: blood. The receptors come from a man between 65 and 85 years old in good health.

The V call is TRBV7-6, the J call TRBJ2-3; possibly TRBD2 for D (6 bases). This CDR3 has 15 amino acids. Germline-derived CDR1 and CDR2 are SGHVS and FNYEAQ. Trimming shortened V by 6 bases and J by 0 bases, and 13 bases separated the two germline ends. The CDR3 nucleotides are TGTGCCAGCAGGCGAATGGCGGGGAGCACAGATACGCAGTATTTT. Amino acid sequence: CASRRMAGSTDTQYF.

The chain combines TRBV4-2 with TRBJ1-1; 7 bases are shared with TRBD1. From germline, CDR1 is LGHNA and CDR2 YNFKEQ. CDR3 size: 14 residues. V dropped 2 bases and J dropped 4; count of bases not matched to a gene: 4. The CDR3 bases are TGTGCCAGCAGCCAACCGGACAGGACCACTGAAGCTTTCTTT. As protein: CASSQPDRTTEAFF.

For the CDR3, the DNA is TGCAGCGTTGAAGGCGAGGTCTCTGGGGCCAACGTCCTGACTTTC. It yields the protein CSVEGEVSGANVLTF. The chain carries TRBV29-1 and TRBJ2-6; D unclear. Deletions cut 1 base from V and 0 bases from J, with 7 bases between. The CDR3 length is 15 residues. The germline V gene has CDR1 SQVTM and CDR2 ANQGSEA. The full variable domain, with the rest looked up from reference TRBV29-1 and TRBJ2-6, is SAVISQKPSRDICQRGTSLTIQCQVDSQVTMMFWYRQQPGQSLTLIATANQGSEATYESGFVIDKFPISRPNLTFSTLTVSNMSPEDSSIYLCSVEGEVSGANVLTFGAGSRLTVL.

The DNA for the CDR3 is TGCGCCAGCAGCTCCCGGCCGGAAACCGGGGAGCTGTTTTTT. Translated, it gives CASSSRPETGELFF. The V and J genes are TRBV5-1 and TRBJ2-2, with D unresolved. This CDR3 has 14 amino acids. From germline, CDR1 is SGHRS and CDR2 YFSETQ. Between the trimmed V and J ends, which lost 3 bases and 5 bases, there was a span of 11 bases.

This clonotype turned up a few times. The chain is built from TRBV3-1 and TRBJ1-6, with a tentative D call TRBD1 (5 bases). The germline gives CDR1 LGHDT, CDR2 YNNKEL (reference sequence). The CDR3 runs 14 residues. The V end was cut by 0 bases, the J end by 5 bases, with 5 bases between. The CDR3 reads CASSQETDNSPLHF. Here the CDR3 DNA reads TGTGCCAGCAGCCAAGAGACAGATAATTCACCCCTCCACTTT.

The sample holds a few counts of this clonotype. The chain recombines TRBV4-1 with TRBJ1-1; 11 bases map to TRBD1. Germline V CDR1 and CDR2: MGHRA, YSYEKL. Trimming at V came to 3 bases and at J to 4 bases, leaving 4 bases not matched to a gene. This CDR3 is built from 15 residues. CDR3 in DNA: TGCGCCAGCAGCCACTCCGGGACAGGGGGCACTGAAGCTTTCTTT. Amino acid sequence: CASSHSGTGGTEAFF.

The table lists this clonotype with many counts. V is TRBV5-1 and J is TRBJ2-4; D gene ambiguous. CDR1 SGHRS and CDR2 YFSETQ come from the germline V gene. The CDR3 totals 13 residues. V was cut by 4 bases and J by 7 bases, with 12 bases left in between. This CDR3 reads CASSTAPANIQYF. The CDR3 nucleotides are TGCGCCAGCAGCACCGCCCCAGCGAACATTCAGTACTTC. The variable domain in full, with the rest retrieved from reference TRBV5-1 and TRBJ2-4, is KAGVTQTPRYLIKTRGQQVTLSCSPISGHRSVSWYQQTPGQGLQFLFEYFSETQRNKGNFPGRFSGRQFSNSRSEMNVSTLELGDSALYLCASSTAPANIQYFGAGTRLSVL.

The V gene is TRBV10-2, the J gene TRBJ2-1; TRBD1 matches at 9 bases. The assigned J gene may be wrong: the sequence end matches TRBJ2-7 better. CDR1 is WSHSY and CDR2 is SAAADI in the germline V gene. The length of the CDR3 is 15 residues. CDR3 nucleotides: TGCGCCAGCAGTGAATATGGACAGGGGATAGACGAGCAGTACTTC. Amino acids: CASSEYGQGIDEQYF.

This clonotype was recorded once. This CDR3 fails to terminate in the conserved phenylalanine or tryptophan, so it likely reflects a read error. The chain has TRBV12-3 or TRBV12-4 and TRBJ2-1; D gene unclear. The V end lost 2 bases, the J end lost 3 bases, and 11 bases lay between the germline ends. This CDR3 has 15 amino acids. The CDR3 DNA follows: TGTGCCAGCAGTTTATCCATGGCAGGCTACAATGAGCAGTTCCTC. This encodes CASSLSMAGYNEQFL.

This clonotype was seen more than once but under ten times. V gene TRBV6-1 combines with J gene TRBJ2-7; 10 bases map to TRBD2. TRBJ2-5 explains the end of the DNA better; the J call may be wrong. Germline V gene data show CDR1 as MNHNS and CDR2 as SASEGT. CDR3 size: 16 residues. CDR3 in amino acids: CASSEALASGSETQYF. CDR3 bases: TGTGCCAGCAGTGAAGCGCTGGCTAGCGGGAGTGAGACCCAGTACTTC.

This clonotype came up a few times. CDR3 nucleotide sequence: TGCGCCAGCAGCCAAGTATGGACAGGCTACGATCAGCCCCAGCATTTT. This sequence encodes CASSQVWTGYDQPQHF. The V call is TRBV4-1, the J call TRBJ1-5; TRBD1 matches 7 bases. The germline gives CDR1 MGHRA, CDR2 YSYEKL. The CDR3 consists of 16 residues. Losses at the gene ends were 1 base for V and 5 bases for J; bases not matched to a gene: 8.

This clonotype was seen a handful of times. V is TRBV29-1 and J is TRBJ2-3; D possibly corresponds to TRBD2 (5 bases). Germline V gene sequence: CDR1 SQVTM, CDR2 ANQGSEA. This CDR3 comprises 15 residues. Trimming pared 6 bases from V and 1 base from J, leaving 17 bases between. CDR3 sequence (DNA): TGCAGCGTCCTTACGAGGGTCAAGGGCACAGATACGCAGTATTTT. Translating it yields CSVLTRVKGTDTQYF.

V and J are TRBV5-1 and TRBJ2-3; 8 bases agree with TRBD1. Germline CDR1 is SGHRS and CDR2 is YFSETQ. V lost 4 bases and J lost 3; bases outside the gene matches: 10. The CDR3 loop spans 16 amino acids. For the CDR3, the DNA is TGCGCCAGCAGCCCATTGACAGGGGCCCAAACAGATACGCAGTATTTT. As protein: CASSPLTGAQTDTQYF.

This clonotype has just a few counts. A much bigger clone sits one base away, suggesting this may be a read error. The rearrangement links TRBV29-1 to TRBJ1-3; the D gene is possibly TRBD1 (5 bases). Germline values: CDR1 SQVTM, CDR2 ANQGSEA. This CDR3 contains 11 residues. Trimming took 8 bases from V and 11 from J, leaving 16 bases between them. CDR3 sequence reads: CSWDGWASIYF. CDR3 bases: TGCAGCTGGGACGGGTGGGCCTCCATATATTTT.